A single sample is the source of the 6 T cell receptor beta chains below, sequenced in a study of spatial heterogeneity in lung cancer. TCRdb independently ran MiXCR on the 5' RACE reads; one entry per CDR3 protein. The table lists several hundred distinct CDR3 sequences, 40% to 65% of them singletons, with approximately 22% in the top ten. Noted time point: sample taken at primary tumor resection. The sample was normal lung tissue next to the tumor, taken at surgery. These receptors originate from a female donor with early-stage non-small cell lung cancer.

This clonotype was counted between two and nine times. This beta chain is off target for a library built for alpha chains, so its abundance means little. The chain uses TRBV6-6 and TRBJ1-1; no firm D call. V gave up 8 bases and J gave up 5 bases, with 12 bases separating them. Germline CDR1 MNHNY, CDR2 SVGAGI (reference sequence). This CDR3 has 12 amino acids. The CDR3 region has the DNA TGTGCCAGCGAAGCGGGGAGTACTGAAGCTTTCTTT. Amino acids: CASEAGSTEAFF.

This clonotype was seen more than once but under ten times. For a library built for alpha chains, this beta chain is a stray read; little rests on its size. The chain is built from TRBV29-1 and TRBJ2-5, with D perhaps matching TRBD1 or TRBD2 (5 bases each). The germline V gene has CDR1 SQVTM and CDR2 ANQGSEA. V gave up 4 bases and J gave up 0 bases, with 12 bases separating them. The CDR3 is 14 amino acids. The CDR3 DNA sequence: TGCAGCGTTGGGACTCCAGGGAACCAAGAGACCCAGTACTTC. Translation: CSVGTPGNQETQYF.

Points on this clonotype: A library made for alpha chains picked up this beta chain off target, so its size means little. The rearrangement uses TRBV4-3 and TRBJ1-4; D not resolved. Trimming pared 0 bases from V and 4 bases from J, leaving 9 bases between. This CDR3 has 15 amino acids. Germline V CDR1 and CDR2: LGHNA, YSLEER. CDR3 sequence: CASSQDSGFNEKLFF. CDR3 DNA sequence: TGCGCCAGCAGCCAAGATTCGGGGTTTAATGAAAAACTGTTTTTT.

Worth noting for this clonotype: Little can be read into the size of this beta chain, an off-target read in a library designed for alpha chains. CDR3 sequence (DNA): TGTGCCAGCAGCTTAGATAATGAGCAGTTCTTC. It codes for CASSLDNEQFF. The chain combines TRBV7-9 with TRBJ2-1; D unclear. CDR3 length: 11 residues. CDR1 and CDR2 (germline): SEHNR, FQNEAQ (reference sequence). V was trimmed by 1 base and J by 7 bases, leaving 2 bases between them. The variable domain in full, completed from reference TRBV7-9 and TRBJ2-1, reads DTGVSQNPRHKITKRGQNVTFRCDPISEHNRLYWYRQTLGQGPEFLTYFQNEAQLEKSRLLSDRFSAERPKGSFSTLEIQRTEQGDSAMYLCASSLDNEQFFGPGTRLTVL.

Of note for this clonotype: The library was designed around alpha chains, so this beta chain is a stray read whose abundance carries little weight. Written as DNA, the CDR3 is TGTGCCAGCAGCTCGGGACAGGGGATCAATCAGCCCCAGCATTTT. Its protein is CASSSGQGINQPQHF. The chain carries TRBV12-3 or TRBV12-4 and TRBJ1-5, with 10 nucleotides matching TRBD1. V gave up 6 bases and J gave up 3 bases; unmatched junction bases: 5. This CDR3 contains 15 residues.

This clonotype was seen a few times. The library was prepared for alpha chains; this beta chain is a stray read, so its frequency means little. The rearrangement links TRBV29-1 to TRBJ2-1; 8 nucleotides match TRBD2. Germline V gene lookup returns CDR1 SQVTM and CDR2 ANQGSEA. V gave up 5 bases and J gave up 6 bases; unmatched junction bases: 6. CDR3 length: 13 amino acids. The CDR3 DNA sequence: TGCAGCGTTCTCGCGGGAGGTCTCAATGAGCAGTTCTTC. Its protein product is CSVLAGGLNEQFF.